The TCR beta chain described here comes from a study of T cells in localized non-small cell lung cancer (dated by TCRdb to the early 2020s). In terms of the full investigation: T cell repertoires of some 240 early-stage NSCLC patients were analyzed, with tumors being compared against uninvolved tumor-adjacent lungs. All 240 or so NSCLC patients in the cohort were treatment-naive and had localized lung tumors that were resected. NSCLC patients had a mean age of roughly 66 years, and more than 120 were male and over 85 female. Beyond this particular receptor, the publication reports: Multi-region tumor sequencing was not performed, so intratumor heterogeneity could not be excluded. Because of the exploratory design, TCR variables were selected using unadjusted p-values without false-discovery rate correction. Longer overall survival was associated with higher blood T cell density, whereas shorter survival was associated with higher adjacent-lung clonality. Of the top 100 tumor clones, a median of 57 were detected in paired uninvolved adjacent lung; under 30 were also among that lung's top 100. Uninvolved tumor-adjacent lung showed the highest T cell clonality, higher than tumor, which suggests more focused antigenic responses in the uninvolved tumor-adjacent lung.

To note about this clone: Its antigen specificity is not known. The record has no base qualities; no much larger clone is one base away.

At diagnosis, tumor, uninvolved tumor-adjacent lung and peripheral blood were collected and then preserved as a mix of FFPE and fresh-frozen material. For TCR repertoire profiling, blood samples were analyzed in the form of peripheral blood mononuclear cells. From the cysteine up to the phenylalanine, the CDR3 has a length of 13 residues. The CDR3 DNA has 39 bases and is translated from base 1. The V end loses 4 bases and the J end loses 5 bases, and a stretch of 10 bases separates them. The germline V gene specifies SGHRS as CDR1 and YFSETQ as CDR2. TCR beta CDR3 regions were sequenced from DNA using the immunoSEQ Assay. The authors' analysis ran thus. To compute T cell density, TCR beta template counts were normalized to usable DNA, which was estimated by amplifying housekeeping genes. Richness was estimated using the preseqR package, with extrapolation to 400,000 templates for PBMC samples and to 120,000 templates for tissue samples. Clonality was calculated as one minus Pielou's evenness. Tissue-enriched TCRs were identified by differential abundance testing using productive amino-acid clonotypes, minimum total count 5 and alpha 0.1. The Jaccard Index and the Morisita Overlap Index were used to measure repertoire overlap between compartments. TCR beta CDR3s were clustered by GLIPH together with public tetramer-defined viral CDR3s, and at least three viral sequences plus V-gene enrichment were required for viral motifs. The table was pulled from immuneACCESS by TCRdb, which kept in-frame rearrangements only. Such tables lose some clones; where checked, under half of the loss comes from unresolved V genes, and the rest has no known cause. The DNA gave D and trimming, while V, J and clone size come from that table. The sample profile shows 75,000 to 95,000 clones; roughly 90% of them were found once. 15% of the sample comes from the top ten.

The receptor chain draws on TRBV5-1 and TRBJ2-1; the D gene is not confidently resolved. The source material was peripheral blood, sampled before any cancer treatment. The clonotype comes from a man aged 40-75 years with stage I squamous cell lung carcinoma. The sequenced DNA is TGCGCCAGCAGCCAGGCCTCTAACAATGAGCAGTTCTTC. Its protein reads: CASSQASNNEQFF.